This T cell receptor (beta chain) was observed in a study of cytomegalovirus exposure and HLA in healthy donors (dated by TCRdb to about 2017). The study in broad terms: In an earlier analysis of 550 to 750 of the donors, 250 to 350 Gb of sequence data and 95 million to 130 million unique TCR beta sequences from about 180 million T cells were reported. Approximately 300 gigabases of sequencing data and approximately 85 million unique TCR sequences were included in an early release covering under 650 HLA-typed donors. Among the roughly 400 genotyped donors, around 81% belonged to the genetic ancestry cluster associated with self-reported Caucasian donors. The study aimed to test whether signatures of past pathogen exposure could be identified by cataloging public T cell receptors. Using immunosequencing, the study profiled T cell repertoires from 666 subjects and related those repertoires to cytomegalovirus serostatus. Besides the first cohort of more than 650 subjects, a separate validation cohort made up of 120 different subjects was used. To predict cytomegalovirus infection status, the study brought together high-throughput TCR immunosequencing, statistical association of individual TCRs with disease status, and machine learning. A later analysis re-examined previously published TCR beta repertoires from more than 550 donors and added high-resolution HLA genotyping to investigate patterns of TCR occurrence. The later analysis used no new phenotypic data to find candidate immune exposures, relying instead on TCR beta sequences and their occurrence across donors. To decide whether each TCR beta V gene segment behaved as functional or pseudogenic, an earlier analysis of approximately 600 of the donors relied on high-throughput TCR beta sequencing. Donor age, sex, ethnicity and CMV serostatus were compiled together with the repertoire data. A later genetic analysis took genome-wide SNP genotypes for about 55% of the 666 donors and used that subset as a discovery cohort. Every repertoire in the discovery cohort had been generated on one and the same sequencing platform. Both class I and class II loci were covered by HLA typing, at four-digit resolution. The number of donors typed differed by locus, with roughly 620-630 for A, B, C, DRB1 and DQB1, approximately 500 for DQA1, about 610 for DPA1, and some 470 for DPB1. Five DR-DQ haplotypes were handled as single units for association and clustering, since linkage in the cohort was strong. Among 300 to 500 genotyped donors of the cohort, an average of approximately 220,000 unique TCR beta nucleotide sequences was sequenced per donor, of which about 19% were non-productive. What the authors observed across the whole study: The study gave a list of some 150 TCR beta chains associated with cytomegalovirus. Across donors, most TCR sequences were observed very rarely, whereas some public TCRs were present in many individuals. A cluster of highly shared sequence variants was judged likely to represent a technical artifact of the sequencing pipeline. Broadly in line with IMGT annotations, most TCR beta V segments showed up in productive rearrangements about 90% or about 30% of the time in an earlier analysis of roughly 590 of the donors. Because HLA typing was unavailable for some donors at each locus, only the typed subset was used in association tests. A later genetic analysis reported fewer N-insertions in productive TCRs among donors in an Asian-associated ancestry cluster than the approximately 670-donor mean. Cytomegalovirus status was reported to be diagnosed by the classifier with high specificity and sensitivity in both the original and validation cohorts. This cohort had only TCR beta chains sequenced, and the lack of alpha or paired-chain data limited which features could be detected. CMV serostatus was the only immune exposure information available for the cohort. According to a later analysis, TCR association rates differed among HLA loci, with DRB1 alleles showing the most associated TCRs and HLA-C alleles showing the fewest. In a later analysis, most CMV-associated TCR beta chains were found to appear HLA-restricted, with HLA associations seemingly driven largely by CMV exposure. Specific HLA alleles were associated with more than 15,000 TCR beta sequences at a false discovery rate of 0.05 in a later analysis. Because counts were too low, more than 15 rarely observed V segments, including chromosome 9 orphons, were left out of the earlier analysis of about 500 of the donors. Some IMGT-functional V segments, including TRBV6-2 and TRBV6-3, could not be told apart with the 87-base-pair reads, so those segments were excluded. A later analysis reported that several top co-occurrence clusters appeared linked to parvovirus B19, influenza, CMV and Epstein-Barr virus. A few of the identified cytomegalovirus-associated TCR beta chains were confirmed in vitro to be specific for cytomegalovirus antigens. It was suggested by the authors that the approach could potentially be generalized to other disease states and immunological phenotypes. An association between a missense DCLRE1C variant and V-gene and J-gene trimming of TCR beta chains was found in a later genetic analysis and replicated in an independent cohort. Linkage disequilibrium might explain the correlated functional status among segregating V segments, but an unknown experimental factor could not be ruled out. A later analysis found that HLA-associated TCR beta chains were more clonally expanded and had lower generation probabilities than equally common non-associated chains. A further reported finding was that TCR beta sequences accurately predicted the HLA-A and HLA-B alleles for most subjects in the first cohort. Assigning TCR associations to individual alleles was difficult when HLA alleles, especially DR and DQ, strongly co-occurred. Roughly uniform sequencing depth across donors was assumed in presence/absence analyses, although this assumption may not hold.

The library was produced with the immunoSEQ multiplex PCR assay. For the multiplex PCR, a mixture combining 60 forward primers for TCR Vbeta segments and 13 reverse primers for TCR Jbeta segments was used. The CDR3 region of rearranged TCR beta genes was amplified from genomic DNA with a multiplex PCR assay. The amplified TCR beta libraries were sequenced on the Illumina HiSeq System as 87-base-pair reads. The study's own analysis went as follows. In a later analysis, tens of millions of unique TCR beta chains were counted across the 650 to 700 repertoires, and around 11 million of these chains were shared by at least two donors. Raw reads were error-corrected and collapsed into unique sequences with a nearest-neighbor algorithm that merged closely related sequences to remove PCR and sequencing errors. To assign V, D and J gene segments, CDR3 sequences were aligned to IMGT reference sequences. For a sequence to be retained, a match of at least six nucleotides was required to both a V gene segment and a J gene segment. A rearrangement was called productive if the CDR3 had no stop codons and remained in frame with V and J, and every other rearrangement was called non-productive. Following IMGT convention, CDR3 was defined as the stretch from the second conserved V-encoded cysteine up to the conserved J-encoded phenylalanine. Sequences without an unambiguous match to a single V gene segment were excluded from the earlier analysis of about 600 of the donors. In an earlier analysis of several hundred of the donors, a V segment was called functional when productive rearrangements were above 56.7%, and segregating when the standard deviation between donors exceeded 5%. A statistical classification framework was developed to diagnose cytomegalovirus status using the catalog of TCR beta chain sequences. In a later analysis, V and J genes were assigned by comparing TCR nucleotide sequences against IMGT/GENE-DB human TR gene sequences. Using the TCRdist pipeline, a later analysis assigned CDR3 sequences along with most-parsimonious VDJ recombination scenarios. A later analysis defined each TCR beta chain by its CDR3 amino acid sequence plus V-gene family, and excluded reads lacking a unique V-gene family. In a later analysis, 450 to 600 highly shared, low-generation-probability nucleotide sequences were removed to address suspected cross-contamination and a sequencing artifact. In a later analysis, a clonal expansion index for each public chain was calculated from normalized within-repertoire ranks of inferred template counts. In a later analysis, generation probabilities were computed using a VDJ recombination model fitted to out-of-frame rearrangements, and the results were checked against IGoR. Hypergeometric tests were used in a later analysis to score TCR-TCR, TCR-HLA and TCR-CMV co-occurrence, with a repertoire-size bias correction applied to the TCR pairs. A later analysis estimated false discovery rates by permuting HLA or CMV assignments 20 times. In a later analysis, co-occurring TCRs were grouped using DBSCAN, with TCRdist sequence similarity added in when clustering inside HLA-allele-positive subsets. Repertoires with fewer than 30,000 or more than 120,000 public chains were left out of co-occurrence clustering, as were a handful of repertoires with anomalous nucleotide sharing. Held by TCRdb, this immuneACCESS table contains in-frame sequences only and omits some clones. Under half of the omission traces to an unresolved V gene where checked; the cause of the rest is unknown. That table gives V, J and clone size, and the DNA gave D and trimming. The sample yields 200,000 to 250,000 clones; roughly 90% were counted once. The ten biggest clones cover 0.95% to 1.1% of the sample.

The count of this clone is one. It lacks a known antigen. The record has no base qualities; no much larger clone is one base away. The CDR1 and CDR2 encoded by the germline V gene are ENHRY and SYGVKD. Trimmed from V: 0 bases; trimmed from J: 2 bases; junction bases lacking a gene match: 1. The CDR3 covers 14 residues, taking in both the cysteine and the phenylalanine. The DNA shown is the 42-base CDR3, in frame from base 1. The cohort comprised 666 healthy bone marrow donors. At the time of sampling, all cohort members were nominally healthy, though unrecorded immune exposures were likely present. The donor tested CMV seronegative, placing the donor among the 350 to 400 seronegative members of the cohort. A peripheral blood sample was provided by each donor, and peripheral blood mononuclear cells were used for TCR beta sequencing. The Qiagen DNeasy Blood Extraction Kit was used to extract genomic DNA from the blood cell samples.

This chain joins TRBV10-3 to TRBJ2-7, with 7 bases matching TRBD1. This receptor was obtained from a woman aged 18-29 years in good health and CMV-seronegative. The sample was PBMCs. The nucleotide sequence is TGTGCCATCAGTGAGTCTCAGGGGGCCTACGAGCAGTACTTC. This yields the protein CAISESQGAYEQYF.